The rows below give T cell receptor beta chains drawn from one sample of a study of T cell changes during pregnancy in multiple sclerosis. Sequencing was performed with immunoSEQ multiplex PCR; in TCRdb, only in-frame clones are kept and a portion is missing. Of around 30,000 clones in the sample, 85% to 90% were seen once. Sequencing was performed on CD8+ T cells from peripheral blood mononuclear cells, taken in the third trimester of pregnancy. The receptors shown here come from a female donor with multiple sclerosis, enrolled in a pregnancy study. The CDR3 runs from the conserved cysteine through the conserved F or W. Fields, in order: clone size, D gene, V gene, J gene, CDR3 DNA, CDR3 protein. A D gene is named only where the DNA matches it firmly. Clone size is stated in some rows and not others, as once, few, many or a class when expanded.

few	-	TRBV6-4	TRBJ2-3	TGTGCCAGCAGTGAGATAGATGGTACAGATACGCAGTATTTT	CASSEIDGTDTQYF
-	-	TRBV27	TRBJ1-5	TGTGCCAGCCGCGGGAGTAGCAATCAGCCCCAGCATTTT	CASRGSSNQPQHF
-	TRBD1	TRBV4-3	TRBJ2-7	TGCGCCAGCAGCCAAGAAACGGTACACAGGGGTACCTACGAGCAGTACTTC	CASSQETVHRGTYEQYF
-	-	TRBV5-1	TRBJ2-6	TGCGCCAGCAGCCCCGGGACAATCTCTGGGGCCAACGTCCTGACTTTC	CASSPGTISGANVLTF
-	TRBD1	TRBV18	TRBJ2-7	TGTGCCAGCTCGGGCGACAGGGGGCGCGACGAGCAGTACTTC	CASSGDRGRDEQYF
-	TRBD2	TRBV6-6	TRBJ2-1	TGTGCCAGCAGTTATGGGGGGGATGAGCAGTTCTTC	CASSYGGDEQFF
-	-	TRBV5-5	TRBJ2-2	TGTGCCAGCAGCTGCGACGGGGGCACCGGGGAGCTGTTTTTT	CASSCDGGTGELFF
-	TRBD1	TRBV6-5	TRBJ1-1	TGTGCCAGCAGTTACGTTTCAAGGGGGCGGTATGAAGCTTTCTTT	CASSYVSRGRYEAFF
-	-	TRBV9	TRBJ2-7	TGTGCCAGCAGCGTAGCACACGACTACGAGCAGTACTTC	CASSVAHDYEQYF
once	TRBD2	TRBV2	TRBJ2-7	TGTGCCAGCAGTGCGGGGGGGGGCCCCTACGAGCAGTACTTC	CASSAGGGPYEQYF
-	-	TRBV6-5	TRBJ1-2	TGTGCCAGCAGTTACGGGCCGGGGGGCGCGTTCTATGGCTACACCTTC	CASSYGPGGAFYGYTF
-	-	TRBV7-2	TRBJ1-6	TGTGCCAGCAGCTTTACAAGTACAGCCTATAATTCACCCCTCCACTTT	CASSFTSTAYNSPLHF
-	-	TRBV4-1	TRBJ2-7	TGCGCCAGCAGCCAAGATCGTCGGTTCGAGCAGTACTTC	CASSQDRRFEQYF
-	-	TRBV28	TRBJ1-2	TGTGCCAGCAGTTCCCGCGGGGGGGACCATACTAACTATGGCTACACCTTC	CASSSRGGDHTNYGYTF
-	-	TRBV4-1	TRBJ1-1	TGCGCCAGCAGCCAAATATTAGTCACTGAAGCTTTCTTT	CASSQILVTEAFF
-	-	TRBV19	TRBJ2-7	TGTGCCAGTAGCACACACAGTCGGGGCTCCTACGAGCAGTACTTC	CASSTHSRGSYEQYF
-	TRBD1	TRBV27	TRBJ2-1	TGTGCCAGCAGTAGCAGGGGGCCCTACAATGAGCAGTTCTTC	CASSSRGPYNEQFF
-	-	TRBV5-6	TRBJ1-2	TGTGCCAGCAGCTTGGGCCCAGGGGGCTACACCTTC	CASSLGPGGYTF
-	TRBD1	TRBV11-2	TRBJ2-7	TGTGCCAGCAGCGTCGGACAGGGGGAGTACGGGCAGTACTTC	CASSVGQGEYGQYF
-	TRBD1	TRBV2	TRBJ1-1	TGTGCCAGCTGTTGGACAGGGCAAGGCGTTGACGGGGACACTGAAGCTTTCTTT	CASCWTGQGVDGDTEAFF
-	-	TRBV7-8	TRBJ2-7	TGTGCCAGCAGCTTAGATCGGACTGGAGAGGCCGAGCAGTACTTC	CASSLDRTGEAEQYF
-	TRBD1	TRBV7-7	TRBJ1-4	TGTGCTAGCAGCTTAGGGACAGGGGGCGGCGAAAAACTGTTTTTT	CASSLGTGGGEKLFF
-	TRBD2	TRBV19	TRBJ2-1	TGTGCCACTCTCGGGCGGGGGGGCGGTTTTTTTTACAATGAGCAGTTCTTC	CATLGRGGGFFYNEQFF
-	-	TRBV11-2	TRBJ2-7	TGTGCCAGCAGCTTAGGCCAAGGAGCCTACGAGCAGTACTTC	CASSLGQGAYEQYF